These 25 T cell receptor beta chains originate from one sample sequenced in a study of T cell responses to AZD1222 COVID-19 vaccine. The method was immunoSEQ multiplex PCR; TCRdb's version includes in-frame clones alone and lacks a portion of them. The sample has about 140,000 clones; about 92% are singletons. This sample comprised peripheral blood, obtained 28 days after the second AZD1222 dose. Receptor source: an adult who received the AZD1222 COVID-19 vaccine.

The chain carries TRBV18 and TRBJ1-5; D is unresolved. This CDR3 is 14 amino acids long. Germline lookup yields CDR1 KGHSH and CDR2 LQKENI. V lost 0 bases to trimming and J lost 9 bases, with 12 bases between them. CDR3 sequence (DNA): TGTGCCAGCTCACCACCGTCCCGGGAGGGGCCCCAGCATTTT. It codes for CASSPPSREGPQHF.

CDR3 DNA: TGTGCCACCAGGACTAGCGTCCACGAGCAGTACTTC. This gives the protein CATRTSVHEQYF. This chain uses TRBV28 with TRBJ2-7, with 9 bases matching TRBD2. The CDR3 contains 12 residues. Germline V gives CDR1 MDHEN, CDR2 SYDVKM. The V segment lost 10 bases and the J segment 5 bases; nucleotides outside the gene matches: 6.

The gene calls are TRBV7-2 and TRBJ1-3, with a tentative D call TRBD1 (5 bases). The CDR3 has 15 residues. Germline loops: CDR1 SGHTA, CDR2 FQGNSA. V gave up 5 bases and J gave up 0 bases, with 11 bases separating them. The CDR3 spells CASSLGRRSGNTIYF. CDR3 DNA sequence: TGTGCCAGCAGCCTGGGACGGCGCTCTGGAAACACCATATATTTT.

The chain combines TRBV15 with TRBJ1-5; D is unresolved. CDR3 length: 14 amino acids. V was trimmed by 0 bases and J by 6 bases, leaving 9 bases between them. Germline lookup yields CDR1 LNHNV and CDR2 YYDKDF (reference sequence). DNA for the CDR3: TGTGCCACCAGCAGAGATCTCCACGGTCAGCCCCAGCATTTT. This codes for CATSRDLHGQPQHF.

The chain has TRBV6-5 and TRBJ2-7, with D uncertain. The CDR3 is 11 residues long. Germline assignment: CDR1 MNHEY and CDR2 SVGAGI. V lost 6 bases, J lost 5 bases, and 8 bases lay in between. The CDR3 is CASRLWDEQYF. In DNA form, the CDR3 reads TGTGCCAGCAGGCTATGGGACGAGCAGTACTTC.

The rearrangement uses TRBV19 and TRBJ1-5; D possibly corresponds to TRBD1 (6 bases). CDR1 and CDR2 from the germline V gene are LNHDA and SQIVND (reference sequence). This CDR3 has 14 residues. Trimming pared 4 bases from V and 2 bases from J, leaving 9 bases between. CDR3 sequence: CASSTAGGNQPQHF. The DNA for the CDR3 is TGTGCCAGTAGTACGGCAGGGGGCAATCAGCCCCAGCATTTT.

The rearrangement uses TRBV6-5 and TRBJ1-2; 9 bases line up with TRBD1. The germline V gene has CDR1 MNHEY and CDR2 SVGAGI. This CDR3 comprises 14 residues. The V and J ends lost 6 bases and 5 bases, in that order; junction bases with no gene match: 7. CDR3 sequence reads: CASRGTGNVYGYTF. The CDR3 DNA is TGTGCCAGCAGGGGGACAGGGAACGTGTATGGCTACACCTTC.

The chain has TRBV25-1 and TRBJ2-3, with D uncertain. This CDR3 comprises 16 residues. Trimming stripped 1 base from V and 0 bases from J, with 11 bases between. Germline V gene sequence: CDR1 MGHDK, CDR2 SYGVNS. The CDR3 reads CASSELSGRSTDTQYF. CDR3 bases: TGTGCCAGCAGTGAATTATCAGGAAGGAGCACAGATACGCAGTATTTT.

The V and J genes are TRBV3-1 (or the pseudogene TRBV3-2) and TRBJ2-7; D may match TRBD1 or TRBD2 (5 bases each). Trimming stripped 1 base from V and 7 bases from J, with 8 bases between. Germline lookup yields CDR1 LGHDT and CDR2 YNNKEL (reference sequence). The CDR3 consists of 12 residues. The CDR3 spells CASSQAGREQYF. The CDR3 DNA sequence: TGTGCCAGCAGCCAAGCGGGACGAGAGCAGTACTTC.

The V gene is TRBV7-9, the J gene TRBJ1-2; tentative D call: TRBD1 (6 bases). Germline assignment: CDR1 SEHNR and CDR2 FQNEAQ (reference sequence). There are 16 residues in the CDR3. V was shortened by 0 bases and J by 7 bases, with 18 bases between the two germline ends. CDR3 bases: TGTGCCAGCAGCTTAGCGTTGTTGAGGGGGGGCTCTGGCTACACCTTC. This translates into CASSLALLRGGSGYTF.

CDR3 region: CASSLVGGTEAFF. Written as DNA, the CDR3 is TGTGCCAGCAGTTTAGTCGGGGGCACTGAAGCTTTCTTT. The chain employs TRBV12-3 or TRBV12-4 and TRBJ1-1; TRBD1 is a possible D gene (5 bases). CDR3 length: 13 amino acids. Trimming left V 1 base short and J 4 bases short, with 7 bases between.

V usage is TRBV10-2 and J usage is TRBJ1-1, with 7 bases fitting TRBD1. The CDR3 consists of 13 residues. Trimming at V came to 6 bases and at J to 4 bases, leaving 5 bases not matched to a gene. CDR1 WSHSY and CDR2 SAAADI come from the germline V gene. CDR3 bases: TGCGCCAGCAGAAGGGCAGGGGGCACTGAAGCTTTCTTT. Translating gives CASRRAGGTEAFF.

This clone was seen repeatedly, ten times or more. The J gene is TRBJ1-5, the V gene TRBV6-6, with 9 bases aligning to TRBD1. The germline gives CDR1 MNHNY, CDR2 SVGAGI (reference sequence). This CDR3 is built from 16 residues. V was clipped by 4 bases and J by 0 bases; unmatched bases: 4. CDR3 residues: CASSFGTGYSNQPQHF. The CDR3 region has the DNA TGTGCCAGCAGTTTCGGGACAGGGTATAGCAATCAGCCCCAGCATTTT.

The chain joins TRBV12-3 or TRBV12-4 to TRBJ2-6; D uncertain. The length of the CDR3 is 13 residues. Trimming left V 6 bases short and J 0 bases short, with 3 bases between. CDR3: CASRPSGANVLTF. CDR3 sequence (DNA): TGTGCCAGCAGACCCTCTGGGGCCAACGTCCTGACTTTC.

This chain joins TRBV15 and TRBJ2-5, with D hard to call. V lost 8 bases and J 1 base, leaving 14 bases between the germline ends. In germline, CDR1 is LNHNV, CDR2 YYDKDF (reference sequence). This CDR3 comprises 14 residues. The CDR3 DNA reads TGTGCCACCCAAAGAACGGTTACCCAAGAGACCCAGTACTTC. This sequence encodes CATQRTVTQETQYF.

The chain combines TRBV19 with TRBJ1-1, with D possibly being TRBD1 (5 bases). This CDR3 region has 14 residues. V lost 7 bases and J 4 bases, leaving 16 bases between the germline ends. Germline V gene lookup returns CDR1 LNHDA and CDR2 SQIVND (reference sequence). CDR3 bases: TGTGCCAGTACCTTCGACAGAATGCTCACTGAAGCTTTCTTT. It yields the protein CASTFDRMLTEAFF.

This clone was found once. The genes are TRBV15 and TRBJ2-3; 9 bases match TRBD1. Germline V lookup: CDR1 LNHNV, CDR2 YYDKDF (reference sequence). After removal of 6 bases from V and 10 bases from J, the junction contained 14 bases not matched to a gene. This CDR3 comprises 15 residues. This CDR3 is CATRKQGAGVGAQYF. Written as DNA, the CDR3 is TGTGCCACCAGAAAACAGGGGGCAGGGGTGGGTGCGCAGTATTTT.

This clone is a singleton in its sample. The chain couples TRBV11-2 to TRBJ1-1; possibly TRBD1 for D (5 bases). V was clipped by 0 bases and J by 10 bases, with 12 bases between them. The length of the CDR3 is 13 residues. Germline V gene data show CDR1 as SGHAT and CDR2 as FQNNGV. Written as DNA, the CDR3 is TGTGCCAGCAGCTTAGATCAGGGCGGGGCAGCTTTCTTT. Translated, it gives CASSLDQGGAAFF.

The chain couples TRBV28 to TRBJ1-4, with 7 bases matching TRBD1. Germline CDR1 MDHEN, CDR2 SYDVKM. V was pared by 7 bases and J by 0 bases, with 5 bases of the junction left unmatched. The CDR3 sequence is 15 residues long. CDR3 in amino acids: CASKMQGATNEKLFF. The CDR3 DNA reads TGTGCCAGCAAGATGCAGGGGGCAACTAATGAAAAACTGTTTTTT. Supplemented by reference TRBV28 and TRBJ1-4, the full variable domain reads DVKVTQSSRYLVKRTGEKVFLECVQDMDHENMFWYRQDPGLGLRLIYFSYDVKMKEKGDIPEGYSVSREKKERFSLILESASTNQTSMYLCASKMQGATNEKLFFGSGTQLSVL.

The chain carries TRBV5-1 and TRBJ1-5, with D unclear. V shed 2 bases and J shed 3 bases, with 6 bases lying between them. The CDR3 runs to 13 residues. Germline lookup yields CDR1 SGHRS and CDR2 YFSETQ. The CDR3: CASSFGDNQPQHF. The CDR3 nucleotides are TGCGCCAGCAGCTTCGGGGACAATCAGCCCCAGCATTTT.

The chain combines TRBV30 with TRBJ2-1; TRBD1 might be the D (5 bases). Germline CDR1 and CDR2: GTSNPN and SVGIG (reference sequence). CDR3 length: 14 amino acids. V shed 0 bases and J shed 9 bases, with 15 bases lying between them. The DNA for the CDR3 is TGTGCCTGGAGTGTAGTAGGGGAAGGTAGTGAGCAGTTCTTC. Protein product: CAWSVVGEGSEQFF.

The V and J genes are TRBV19 and TRBJ1-4; 7 bases are a match to TRBD1. Germline trimming cut 9 bases from V and 8 bases from J; bases unmatched to any gene: 9. The CDR3 loop spans 13 amino acids. Germline-derived CDR1 and CDR2 are LNHDA and SQIVND (reference sequence). CDR3 nucleotides: TGTGCCAGCGGGGACAGCCGAAAAGAAAAACTGTTTTTT. It encodes CASGDSRKEKLFF.

J is TRBJ1-1 and V is TRBV19, with TRBD1 matching 10 bases. V gave up 7 bases and J gave up 4 bases; unmatched junction bases: 3. The CDR3 loop spans 13 amino acids. Germline CDR1 is LNHDA and CDR2 is SQIVND (reference sequence). CDR3 sequence: CASIDRGRTEAFF. The CDR3 bases are TGTGCCAGTATAGACAGGGGGCGCACTGAAGCTTTCTTT.

This chain connects TRBV12-3 or TRBV12-4 to TRBJ1-5, with D hard to call. The CDR3 covers 13 residues. Trimming took off 3 bases at V and 4 bases at J, with 7 bases between the two ends. CDR3 sequence reads: CASSLARNQPQHF. The CDR3 bases are TGTGCCAGCAGTTTGGCAAGGAATCAGCCCCAGCATTTT.

Concerning this clone itself: Other nucleotide sequences in the sample specify the same CDR3. The CDR3, as DNA: TGTGCCAGCAGTTTATCGAAAGGGAACTATGGCTACACCTTC. It encodes CASSLSKGNYGYTF. The chain recombines TRBV27 with TRBJ1-2; D gene unclear. The germline gives CDR1 MNHEY, CDR2 SMNVEV (reference sequence). Trimming removed 0 bases at V and 2 bases at J, with 7 bases between. CDR3 length: 14 residues.